These T cell receptor beta chains were read from a single sample in a study of blood T cell repertoires in COVID-19. Here immunoSEQ multiplex PCR was the method, and the copy in TCRdb shows in-frame clones only, minus some. The table shows 80,000 or so clones, with approximately 89% occurring only once. The sequenced sample was peripheral blood. The receptors shown here come from a man aged 45-65 years with acute or convalescent COVID-19. CDR3s include the opening cysteine and the closing phenylalanine or tryptophan. A D gene is named only where the DNA matches it firmly. Expanded clones get a size class; other rows say once, few or many, or leave the size out.

CDR3 DNA: TGTGCCAGCAGCTTAGATAGTCGGACTAACACTGAAGCTTTCTTT; CDR3 protein: CASSLDSRTNTEAFF; D gene: .; J gene: TRBJ1-1; clone size: few; V gene: TRBV11-2
CDR3 DNA: TGTGCCAGCAGCTCATGGACTAGCGAGTTCTCCTACAATGAGCAGTTCTTC; CDR3 protein: CASSSWTSEFSYNEQFF; D gene: TRBD2; J gene: TRBJ2-1; clone size: .; V gene: TRBV4-2
CDR3 DNA: TGCGCCAGCAGCGGGGCTAGCGGGGGTGAGACCCAGTACTTC; CDR3 protein: CASSGASGGETQYF; D gene: TRBD2; J gene: TRBJ2-5; clone size: .; V gene: TRBV5-1
CDR3 DNA: TGTGCCAGCAGCTTAGGAACGAGGGGGCGGTACAATGAGCAGTTCTTC; CDR3 protein: CASSLGTRGRYNEQFF; D gene: TRBD1; J gene: TRBJ2-1; clone size: .; V gene: TRBV7-2
CDR3 DNA: TGTGCCAGCAGTTCCGACAGGGGGAAAGGAGCTTTCTTT; CDR3 protein: CASSSDRGKGAFF; D gene: TRBD1; J gene: TRBJ1-1; clone size: .; V gene: TRBV2
CDR3 DNA: TGTGCCAGCAGTTCCGGACTAGCGAACTACAATGAGCAGTTCTTC; CDR3 protein: CASSSGLANYNEQFF; D gene: TRBD2; J gene: TRBJ2-1; clone size: .; V gene: TRBV27
CDR3 DNA: TGTGCCAGCAGTTCCTCTCGGTGGGGGCACGGCTACACCTTC; CDR3 protein: CASSSSRWGHGYTF; D gene: .; J gene: TRBJ1-2; clone size: .; V gene: TRBV27
CDR3 DNA: TGTGCCAGCAGTGTAAGACAGGGATTCTATGGCTACACCTTC; CDR3 protein: CASSVRQGFYGYTF; D gene: TRBD1; J gene: TRBJ1-2; clone size: .; V gene: TRBV28
CDR3 DNA: TGTGCCAGCAGCCAAATAAGCAGGGACTATGGCTACACCTTC; CDR3 protein: CASSQISRDYGYTF; D gene: .; J gene: TRBJ1-2; clone size: .; V gene: TRBV3-1/TRBV3-2
CDR3 DNA: TGTGCCACCAGTGACAGAACAGCGGGGGGCACAGATACGCAGTATTTT; CDR3 protein: CATSDRTAGGTDTQYF; D gene: TRBD2; J gene: TRBJ2-3; clone size: .; V gene: TRBV24-1
CDR3 DNA: TGTGCCAGCACCCCGGACAGTCTCAGCAATCAGCCCCAGCATTTT; CDR3 protein: CASTPDSLSNQPQHF; D gene: .; J gene: TRBJ1-5; clone size: .; V gene: TRBV2
CDR3 DNA: TGTGCCAGCAGCTCACCCCGAGGACTAGCGGGTACCGGGGAGCTGTTTTTT; CDR3 protein: CASSSPRGLAGTGELFF; D gene: TRBD2; J gene: TRBJ2-2; clone size: .; V gene: TRBV7-8
CDR3 DNA: TGTGCCAGAAGCTTGTGGGGTAGGGGTAGCGGGAGGGCCGAAAATGAGCAGTTCTTC; CDR3 protein: CARSLWGRGSGRAENEQFF; D gene: TRBD2; J gene: TRBJ2-1; clone size: .; V gene: TRBV5-3
CDR3 DNA: TGTGCCAGCAGTCCTTTGGCGGGAGGAGGGGATGAGCAGTTCTTC; CDR3 protein: CASSPLAGGGDEQFF; D gene: TRBD2; J gene: TRBJ2-1; clone size: .; V gene: TRBV28
CDR3 DNA: TGTGCCAGCAGCCAAGATCGTGGGGGGGGCGCCATGTATGGCTACACCTTC; CDR3 protein: CASSQDRGGGAMYGYTF; D gene: .; J gene: TRBJ1-2; clone size: .; V gene: TRBV3-1/TRBV3-2
CDR3 DNA: TGTGCCAGCAGCTTGGGACTAGCGGGAGGGCCGTACGAGCAGTACTTC; CDR3 protein: CASSLGLAGGPYEQYF; D gene: TRBD2; J gene: TRBJ2-7; clone size: .; V gene: TRBV5-5
CDR3 DNA: TGTGCCAGTAGTATGCCGGACAGAAATCAGCCCCAGCATTTT; CDR3 protein: CASSMPDRNQPQHF; D gene: .; J gene: TRBJ1-5; clone size: .; V gene: TRBV19
CDR3 DNA: TGTGCCAGCAGACTAGGGACAGGGGCCCAAGAGACCCAGTACTTC; CDR3 protein: CASRLGTGAQETQYF; D gene: TRBD1; J gene: TRBJ2-5; clone size: .; V gene: TRBV3-1/TRBV3-2
CDR3 DNA: TGCAGCGTTGATAACGGGGCGGGAGGCTACACCTTC; CDR3 protein: CSVDNGAGGYTF; D gene: .; J gene: TRBJ1-2; clone size: .; V gene: TRBV29-1
CDR3 DNA: TGCGCCAGCAGCGTCACGGGGGTCATAGGGACAGATACGCAGTATTTT; CDR3 protein: CASSVTGVIGTDTQYF; D gene: .; J gene: TRBJ2-3; clone size: .; V gene: TRBV5-1
CDR3 DNA: TGTGCCAGCAGCTTAGTGGTGAGGAGTGTCACGCAGTATTTT; CDR3 protein: CASSLVVRSVTQYF; D gene: .; J gene: TRBJ2-3; clone size: .; V gene: TRBV7-8
CDR3 DNA: TGTGCCAGCAGTACAAACAGGGGGAGAAGCGCTGAAGCTTTCTTT; CDR3 protein: CASSTNRGRSAEAFF; D gene: TRBD1; J gene: TRBJ1-1; clone size: .; V gene: TRBV27
CDR3 DNA: TGCAGCGTTCTACAGGGAATGGACGAGCAGTACTTC; CDR3 protein: CSVLQGMDEQYF; D gene: .; J gene: TRBJ2-7; clone size: .; V gene: TRBV29-1
CDR3 DNA: TGTGCCAGCAGCCAAGAAATAAGAGGCGACAGGAATTCACCCCTCCACTTT; CDR3 protein: CASSQEIRGDRNSPLHF; D gene: .; J gene: TRBJ1-6; clone size: .; V gene: TRBV3-1/TRBV3-2
CDR3 DNA: TGTGCCAGCAGTCAGGAACAGGTGAATGTTTCACCCCTCCACTTT; CDR3 protein: CASSQEQVNVSPLHF; D gene: .; J gene: TRBJ1-6; clone size: few; V gene: TRBV2
CDR3 DNA: TGTGCCAGCAGCTTAGAGAGGACTACCACCGGGGAGCTGTTTTTT; CDR3 protein: CASSLERTTTGELFF; D gene: .; J gene: TRBJ2-2; clone size: .; V gene: TRBV11-2
CDR3 DNA: TGTGCCAGCTCACCACCGGGACAGGGACAGTCACCCCTCCACTTT; CDR3 protein: CASSPPGQGQSPLHF; D gene: TRBD1; J gene: TRBJ1-6; clone size: once; V gene: TRBV18
CDR3 DNA: TGTGCCAGCGGGTCGACAGGGGGTGGCTACACCTTC; CDR3 protein: CASGSTGGGYTF; D gene: TRBD1; J gene: TRBJ1-2; clone size: .; V gene: TRBV2
CDR3 DNA: TGTGCCAGCAGCCCTGGGACGGGACTCCAGCATTACGAGCAGTACTTC; CDR3 protein: CASSPGTGLQHYEQYF; D gene: .; J gene: TRBJ2-7; clone size: .; V gene: TRBV11-2
CDR3 DNA: TGTGCCAGCAGCCCCCGAGGACAGGGTTCAGGAAAACTGTTTTTT; CDR3 protein: CASSPRGQGSGKLFF; D gene: TRBD1; J gene: TRBJ1-4; clone size: few; V gene: TRBV7-2
CDR3 DNA: TGTGCCAGCAGCCCTGCGGGGGCGGTGCAGTTCTTC; CDR3 protein: CASSPAGAVQFF; D gene: .; J gene: TRBJ2-1; clone size: .; V gene: TRBV7-9
CDR3 DNA: TGTGCCAGCAGTGAGGCCTATGGCGGGGTTGGCAATGAGCAGTTCTTC; CDR3 protein: CASSEAYGGVGNEQFF; D gene: .; J gene: TRBJ2-1; clone size: .; V gene: TRBV2
CDR3 DNA: TGTGCCAGCAGTCCCTTACCTAGCGGAAGCACAGATACGCAGTATTTT; CDR3 protein: CASSPLPSGSTDTQYF; D gene: TRBD2; J gene: TRBJ2-3; clone size: .; V gene: TRBV28
CDR3 DNA: TGTGCCAGCAGCCAAGATCTAGAGCGGCCCCAGCATTTT; CDR3 protein: CASSQDLERPQHF; D gene: .; J gene: TRBJ1-5; clone size: .; V gene: TRBV3-1/TRBV3-2
CDR3 DNA: TGTGCCAGCAGTGACTATGAAAAACTGTTTTTT; CDR3 protein: CASSDYEKLFF; D gene: .; J gene: TRBJ1-4; clone size: .; V gene: TRBV2
CDR3 DNA: TGCGCCAGCAGCCAAGATTGGACTAGCGGGAGCTACGAGCAGTACTTC; CDR3 protein: CASSQDWTSGSYEQYF; D gene: TRBD2; J gene: TRBJ2-7; clone size: .; V gene: TRBV4-1
CDR3 DNA: TGTGCCAGCAGCCCCCATCCTGACACCACTAATGAAAAACTGTTTTTT; CDR3 protein: CASSPHPDTTNEKLFF; D gene: .; J gene: TRBJ1-4; clone size: .; V gene: TRBV9
CDR3 DNA: TGTGCCAGTAGCTCGCAGGGTGATGAGACCCAGTACTTC; CDR3 protein: CASSSQGDETQYF; D gene: .; J gene: TRBJ2-5; clone size: .; V gene: TRBV19
CDR3 DNA: TGTGCCAGCAGCTCCGGACAGGGGGCCAAAAACATTCAGTACTTC; CDR3 protein: CASSSGQGAKNIQYF; D gene: TRBD1; J gene: TRBJ2-4; clone size: .; V gene: TRBV7-3
CDR3 DNA: TGTGCCAGCAGTCGCGACCGACAGGAACAAAATGAAAAACTGTTTTTT; CDR3 protein: CASSRDRQEQNEKLFF; D gene: .; J gene: TRBJ1-4; clone size: .; V gene: TRBV2
CDR3 DNA: TGCGCCAGCAGTGAGAGCACAGGGGAGACCCAGTACTTC; CDR3 protein: CASSESTGETQYF; D gene: .; J gene: TRBJ2-5; clone size: .; V gene: TRBV10-2
CDR3 DNA: TGTGCCTGGAGTGGAACCCAGGTTGGGCCCCAGCATTTT; CDR3 protein: CAWSGTQVGPQHF; D gene: .; J gene: TRBJ1-5; clone size: few; V gene: TRBV30
CDR3 DNA: TGTGCCAGCAACCTCGGACAGGACGACACTGAAGCTTTCTTT; CDR3 protein: CASNLGQDDTEAFF; D gene: TRBD1; J gene: TRBJ1-1; clone size: .; V gene: TRBV3-1/TRBV3-2
CDR3 DNA: TGTGCCAGCAGCTCAGCGGGAGGCCCCTACGAGCAGTACTTC; CDR3 protein: CASSSAGGPYEQYF; D gene: TRBD2; J gene: TRBJ2-7; clone size: .; V gene: TRBV11-2
CDR3 DNA: TGTGCCAGCAGCGTAGAGATCAGCGGGAGGGCGACTGGGGCCAACGTCCTGACTTTC; CDR3 protein: CASSVEISGRATGANVLTF; D gene: TRBD2; J gene: TRBJ2-6; clone size: .; V gene: TRBV9
CDR3 DNA: TGTGCCAGCAGGAACTCAGGCGAAAAACTGTTTTTT; CDR3 protein: CASRNSGEKLFF; D gene: .; J gene: TRBJ1-4; clone size: once; V gene: TRBV6-5
CDR3 DNA: TGTGCCAGCACCGCAGGGGGTACCGGGGAGCTGTTTTTT; CDR3 protein: CASTAGGTGELFF; D gene: TRBD1; J gene: TRBJ2-2; clone size: .; V gene: TRBV9
CDR3 DNA: TGTGCCAGCAGTGTTCGACAAAGCACAGATACGCAGTATTTT; CDR3 protein: CASSVRQSTDTQYF; D gene: .; J gene: TRBJ2-3; clone size: once; V gene: TRBV2
CDR3 DNA: TGTGCCAGCAGTACTATATCGACAGGACCAGGTATGAACACTGAAGCTTTCTTT; CDR3 protein: CASSTISTGPGMNTEAFF; D gene: .; J gene: TRBJ1-1; clone size: .; V gene: TRBV27
CDR3 DNA: TGTGCCAGTAGTCACAGGGAGGGAGAGACCCAGTACTTC; CDR3 protein: CASSHREGETQYF; D gene: .; J gene: TRBJ2-5; clone size: .; V gene: TRBV19
CDR3 DNA: TGTGCCAGCAGCCAAGCAGGGGGGAGCTACGAGCAGTACTTC; CDR3 protein: CASSQAGGSYEQYF; D gene: .; J gene: TRBJ2-7; clone size: .; V gene: TRBV3-1/TRBV3-2